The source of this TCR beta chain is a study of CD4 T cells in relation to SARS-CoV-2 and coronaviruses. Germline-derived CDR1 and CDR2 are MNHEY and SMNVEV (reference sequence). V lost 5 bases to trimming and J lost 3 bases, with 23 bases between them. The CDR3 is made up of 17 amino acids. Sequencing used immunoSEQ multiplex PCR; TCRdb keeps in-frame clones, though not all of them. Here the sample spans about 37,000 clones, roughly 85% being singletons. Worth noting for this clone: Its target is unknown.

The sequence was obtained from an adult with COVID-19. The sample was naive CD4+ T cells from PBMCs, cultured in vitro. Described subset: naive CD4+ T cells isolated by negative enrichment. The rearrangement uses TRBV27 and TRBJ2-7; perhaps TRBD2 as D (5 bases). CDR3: CASSPPPRAIGNYEQYF. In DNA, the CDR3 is TGTGCCAGCAGTCCCCCGCCCCGGGCCATCGGGAACTACGAGCAGTACTTC.